This passage covers 20 T cell receptor beta chains from one sample sequenced in a study of cytomegalovirus exposure and HLA in healthy donors. A multiplex PCR was run with 60 Vbeta primers and 13 Jbeta primers. TCRdb's copy holds only in-frame clones and misses some; the assay was immunoSEQ multiplex PCR. The table records 100,000 to 150,000 clones, 74% of them present only once. Sequencing used PBMCs. These receptors came from a woman aged 50 to 60 in good health and CMV-seropositive.

This rearrangement joins TRBV30 to TRBJ2-2; TRBD2 is a possible D gene (5 bases). V dropped 1 base and J dropped 0 bases, with 6 bases sitting between them. The CDR3 runs 14 residues. The germline V gene encodes CDR1 GTSNPN and CDR2 SVGIG (reference sequence). CDR3 bases: TGTGCCTGGAGTGCGGGGACGAACACCGGGGAGCTGTTTTTT. Protein: CAWSAGTNTGELFF.

The J gene is TRBJ2-2, the V gene TRBV6-1, with TRBD2 matching 10 bases. CDR1 MNHNS and CDR2 SASEGT come from the germline V gene. This CDR3 contains 16 residues. The V segment lost 4 bases and the J segment 6 bases; nucleotides outside the gene matches: 8. The CDR3 nucleotides read TGTGCCAGCAGTGTTTTGTTAGCGGGGGGCCCCGGGGAGCTGTTTTTT. Its protein product is CASSVLLAGGPGELFF.

This chain connects TRBV14 to TRBJ2-2, with 10 bases lining up with TRBD2. The CDR3 consists of 17 residues. J was trimmed by 1 base and V by 1 base; bases with no gene match: 3. The germline gives CDR1 SGHDN, CDR2 FVKESK. The CDR3 DNA reads TGTGCCAGCAGCCAAGCGCGACTAGCGGGGAACACCGGGGAGCTGTTTTTT. Its protein product is CASSQARLAGNTGELFF.

This clone was picked up a small number of times. The chain joins TRBV2 to TRBJ2-5, with a tentative D call TRBD1 (6 bases). The CDR3 covers 14 residues. V was pared by 1 base and J by 5 bases, with 11 bases between. From germline, CDR1 is SNHLY and CDR2 FYNNEI. CDR3 sequence reads: CASSEGRGFETQYF. CDR3 nucleotides: TGTGCCAGCAGTGAAGGCAGGGGTTTCGAGACCCAGTACTTC.

This rearrangement joins TRBV7-8 to TRBJ2-2; a weak D match, TRBD1 (5 bases). With 2 bases removed from V and 6 bases from J, the gap between germline ends came to 7 bases. The CDR3 is 13 amino acids. In germline, CDR1 is SGHVS, CDR2 FQNEAQ. Here the CDR3 DNA reads TGTGCCAGCAGCTTACGACAGTCCGGGGAGCTGTTTTTT. Translating it yields CASSLRQSGELFF.

With respect to this clone: At the DNA level, this CDR3 is encoded by other sequences in the same sample as well. The chain combines TRBV7-9 with TRBJ2-3; D perhaps matches TRBD2 (6 bases). Looked up from germline, CDR1 is SEHNR and CDR2 is FQNEAQ (reference sequence). The CDR3 is 15 residues long. V gave up 5 bases and J gave up 0 bases, with 12 bases separating them. The CDR3 DNA follows: TGTGCCAGCAGCCTTGACGGGGGAAGCACAGATACGCAGTATTTT. Its translation: CASSLDGGSTDTQYF.

V usage is TRBV27 and J usage is TRBJ1-6, with D possibly being TRBD1 (5 bases). CDR3 length: 14 amino acids. Trimming cost V 6 bases and J 8 bases, with 14 bases left between them. CDR1 is MNHEY and CDR2 is SMNVEV in the germline V gene (reference sequence). This CDR3 is CASSLTPRDSPLHF. The DNA of the CDR3 is TGTGCCAGCAGCCTTACCCCCAGGGATTCACCCCTCCACTTT.

The CDR3 loop is CASSIRQGAYEQYF. The CDR3 DNA sequence: TGTGCCAGTAGTATTCGACAGGGGGCCTACGAGCAGTACTTC. This chain joins TRBV19 and TRBJ2-7; 9 nucleotides line up with TRBD1. V lost 3 bases, J lost 2 bases, and 2 bases stayed unmatched. The CDR3 consists of 14 residues. Germline V CDR1 and CDR2: LNHDA, SQIVND (reference sequence).

The chain links TRBV29-1 to TRBJ2-7; TRBD1 matches 10 bases. Per the germline V gene, CDR1 is SQVTM and CDR2 is ANQGSEA. V lost 5 bases, J lost 5 bases, and 6 bases stayed unmatched. The CDR3 runs to 13 residues. The CDR3: CSVYGTGVNEQYF. The DNA of the CDR3 is TGCAGCGTTTACGGGACAGGGGTCAACGAGCAGTACTTC.

This clone was seen only once. The chain uses TRBV5-1 and TRBJ2-1; 9 nucleotides line up with TRBD2. In germline, CDR1 is SGHRS, CDR2 YFSETQ. The CDR3 has 15 residues. V gave up 7 bases and J gave up 6 bases; unmatched junction bases: 11. The CDR3 protein is CASRPRLAGANEQFF. Here the CDR3 DNA reads TGCGCCAGCCGGCCTCGGTTAGCGGGGGCCAATGAGCAGTTCTTC.

This clone was seen a single time. V gene TRBV9 combines with J gene TRBJ2-5; TRBD2 matches at 13 bases. CDR3 length: 17 amino acids. Germline assignment: CDR1 SGDLS and CDR2 YYNGEE. Trimming took 0 bases from V and 4 from J; bases not matched to a gene: 6. The CDR3 loop is CASSVDKTSGGGETQYF. Here the CDR3 DNA reads TGTGCCAGCAGCGTAGATAAAACTAGCGGGGGGGGAGAGACCCAGTACTTC.

V usage is TRBV19 and J usage is TRBJ2-2, with D possibly TRBD2 on 6 matching bases. Trimming took 3 bases from V and 5 from J, leaving 19 bases between them. CDR3 length: 17 residues. Germline lookup yields CDR1 LNHDA and CDR2 SQIVND (reference sequence). The CDR3: CASSIFPGGRTTGELFF. The CDR3 DNA reads as TGTGCCAGTAGTATCTTCCCCGGGGGAAGGACAACCGGGGAGCTGTTTTTT.

This clone was picked up one time. The V call is TRBV6-5, the J call TRBJ2-5; D is possibly TRBD1 (6 bases). The better agreement between TRBJ2-7 and the DNA end casts doubt on the J call. CDR3 size: 14 residues. Germline values: CDR1 MNHEY, CDR2 SVGAGI. CDR3 coding DNA: TGTGCCAGCAGCAGGGGCTACAGCTCCTACGAGCAGTACTTC. Translated, it gives CASSRGYSSYEQYF.

The chain links TRBV6-5 to TRBJ1-4, with 9 bases matching TRBD1. The length of the CDR3 is 15 residues. Germline CDR1 MNHEY, CDR2 SVGAGI. Trimming at V came to 6 bases and at J to 8 bases, leaving 10 bases not matched to a gene. CDR3 sequence reads: CASSETQGAWEKLFF. CDR3 bases: TGTGCCAGCAGCGAAACACAGGGGGCGTGGGAAAAACTGTTTTTT.

In the case of this clone: A read error may produce the germline difference seen at one junction end. The chain employs TRBV7-9 and TRBJ2-7; D uncertain. The CDR3 is made up of 12 amino acids. CDR1 is SEHNR, CDR2 FQNEAQ, per germline (reference sequence). CDR3 bases: TGTTCCAGCAGCGAAATCTACTACGAGCAGTACTTC. It translates to CSSSEIYYEQYF.

There are a few counts of this clone. The chain employs TRBV6-6 and TRBJ1-2, with TRBD1 as a possible D gene (5 bases). CDR3 length: 15 amino acids. The germline V and J ends were trimmed by 4 bases and 0 bases, with 12 bases remaining between them. CDR1 and CDR2 (germline): MNHNY, SVGAGI (reference sequence). The CDR3 sequence is CASSSPTTANYGYTF. CDR3 sequence (DNA): TGTGCCAGCAGTTCCCCCACGACAGCTAACTATGGCTACACCTTC.

The chain is built from TRBV9 and TRBJ1-4; the D gene is possibly TRBD1 (5 bases). In germline, CDR1 is SGDLS, CDR2 YYNGEE. V was trimmed by 4 bases and J by 5 bases, leaving 15 bases between them. The CDR3 totals 15 residues. The CDR3 region is CASSSRQLPNEKLFF. CDR3 nucleotide sequence: TGTGCCAGCAGCTCCAGACAGCTTCCGAATGAAAAACTGTTTTTT. Full variable domain (missing parts from reference TRBV9 and TRBJ1-4): DSGVTQTPKHLITATGQRVTLRCSPRSGDLSVYWYQQSLDQGLQFLIQYYNGEERAKGNILERFSAQQFPDLHSELNLSSLELGDSALYFCASSSRQLPNEKLFFGSGTQLSVL.

This clone appeared once. The genes are TRBV10-3 and TRBJ1-5, with 8 positions matching TRBD1. Unmatched junction bases numbered 3, after V lost 6 bases and J lost 2 bases. In germline, CDR1 is ENHRY, CDR2 SYGVKD. The CDR3 is 14 amino acids. CDR3 residues: CAIRQQGGNQPQHF. CDR3 DNA sequence: TGTGCCATCAGGCAACAGGGGGGCAATCAGCCCCAGCATTTT.

Here the CDR3 reads CASAGGVGDNQPQHF. The DNA of the CDR3 is TGTGCCAGCGCCGGGGGGGTTGGAGACAATCAGCCCCAGCATTTT. J is TRBJ1-5 and V is TRBV18, with a tentative D call TRBD1 (5 bases). V lost 8 bases to trimming and J lost 3 bases, with 17 bases between them. CDR1 KGHSH and CDR2 LQKENI come from the germline V gene. This CDR3 region has 15 residues.

CDR3 in amino acids: CASSSYRGPISGYTF. CDR3 coding DNA: TGTGCCAGCAGTTCGTACAGGGGGCCTATCTCTGGCTACACCTTC. The genes are TRBV28 and TRBJ1-2, with TRBD1 matching 9 bases. CDR1 and CDR2 (germline): MDHEN, SYDVKM. With 4 bases clipped from V and 7 bases from J, the junction kept 10 bases outside the gene matches. The CDR3 has 15 amino acids.